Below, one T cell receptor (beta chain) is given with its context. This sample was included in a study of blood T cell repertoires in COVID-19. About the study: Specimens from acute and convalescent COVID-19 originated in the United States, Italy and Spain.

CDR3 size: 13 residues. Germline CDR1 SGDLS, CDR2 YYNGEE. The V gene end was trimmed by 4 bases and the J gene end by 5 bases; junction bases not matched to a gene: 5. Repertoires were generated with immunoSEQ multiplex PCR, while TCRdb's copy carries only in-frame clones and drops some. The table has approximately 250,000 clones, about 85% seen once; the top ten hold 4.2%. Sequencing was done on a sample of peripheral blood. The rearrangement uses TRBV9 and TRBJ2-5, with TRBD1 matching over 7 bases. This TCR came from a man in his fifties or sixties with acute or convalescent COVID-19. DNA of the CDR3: TGTGCCAGCAGCCCGACAGGGTCTGAGACCCAGTACTTC. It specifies CASSPTGSETQYF.